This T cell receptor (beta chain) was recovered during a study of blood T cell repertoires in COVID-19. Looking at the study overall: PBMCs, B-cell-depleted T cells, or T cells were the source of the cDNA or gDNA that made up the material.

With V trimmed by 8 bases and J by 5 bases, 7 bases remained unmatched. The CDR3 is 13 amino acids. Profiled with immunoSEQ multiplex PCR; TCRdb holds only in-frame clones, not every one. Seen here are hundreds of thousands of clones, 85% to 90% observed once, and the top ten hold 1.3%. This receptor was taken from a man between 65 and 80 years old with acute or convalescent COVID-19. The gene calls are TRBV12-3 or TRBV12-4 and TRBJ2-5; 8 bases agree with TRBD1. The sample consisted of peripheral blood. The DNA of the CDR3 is TGTGCCAGCCGGGGACAGGATAGGGAGACCCAGTACTTC. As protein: CASRGQDRETQYF.